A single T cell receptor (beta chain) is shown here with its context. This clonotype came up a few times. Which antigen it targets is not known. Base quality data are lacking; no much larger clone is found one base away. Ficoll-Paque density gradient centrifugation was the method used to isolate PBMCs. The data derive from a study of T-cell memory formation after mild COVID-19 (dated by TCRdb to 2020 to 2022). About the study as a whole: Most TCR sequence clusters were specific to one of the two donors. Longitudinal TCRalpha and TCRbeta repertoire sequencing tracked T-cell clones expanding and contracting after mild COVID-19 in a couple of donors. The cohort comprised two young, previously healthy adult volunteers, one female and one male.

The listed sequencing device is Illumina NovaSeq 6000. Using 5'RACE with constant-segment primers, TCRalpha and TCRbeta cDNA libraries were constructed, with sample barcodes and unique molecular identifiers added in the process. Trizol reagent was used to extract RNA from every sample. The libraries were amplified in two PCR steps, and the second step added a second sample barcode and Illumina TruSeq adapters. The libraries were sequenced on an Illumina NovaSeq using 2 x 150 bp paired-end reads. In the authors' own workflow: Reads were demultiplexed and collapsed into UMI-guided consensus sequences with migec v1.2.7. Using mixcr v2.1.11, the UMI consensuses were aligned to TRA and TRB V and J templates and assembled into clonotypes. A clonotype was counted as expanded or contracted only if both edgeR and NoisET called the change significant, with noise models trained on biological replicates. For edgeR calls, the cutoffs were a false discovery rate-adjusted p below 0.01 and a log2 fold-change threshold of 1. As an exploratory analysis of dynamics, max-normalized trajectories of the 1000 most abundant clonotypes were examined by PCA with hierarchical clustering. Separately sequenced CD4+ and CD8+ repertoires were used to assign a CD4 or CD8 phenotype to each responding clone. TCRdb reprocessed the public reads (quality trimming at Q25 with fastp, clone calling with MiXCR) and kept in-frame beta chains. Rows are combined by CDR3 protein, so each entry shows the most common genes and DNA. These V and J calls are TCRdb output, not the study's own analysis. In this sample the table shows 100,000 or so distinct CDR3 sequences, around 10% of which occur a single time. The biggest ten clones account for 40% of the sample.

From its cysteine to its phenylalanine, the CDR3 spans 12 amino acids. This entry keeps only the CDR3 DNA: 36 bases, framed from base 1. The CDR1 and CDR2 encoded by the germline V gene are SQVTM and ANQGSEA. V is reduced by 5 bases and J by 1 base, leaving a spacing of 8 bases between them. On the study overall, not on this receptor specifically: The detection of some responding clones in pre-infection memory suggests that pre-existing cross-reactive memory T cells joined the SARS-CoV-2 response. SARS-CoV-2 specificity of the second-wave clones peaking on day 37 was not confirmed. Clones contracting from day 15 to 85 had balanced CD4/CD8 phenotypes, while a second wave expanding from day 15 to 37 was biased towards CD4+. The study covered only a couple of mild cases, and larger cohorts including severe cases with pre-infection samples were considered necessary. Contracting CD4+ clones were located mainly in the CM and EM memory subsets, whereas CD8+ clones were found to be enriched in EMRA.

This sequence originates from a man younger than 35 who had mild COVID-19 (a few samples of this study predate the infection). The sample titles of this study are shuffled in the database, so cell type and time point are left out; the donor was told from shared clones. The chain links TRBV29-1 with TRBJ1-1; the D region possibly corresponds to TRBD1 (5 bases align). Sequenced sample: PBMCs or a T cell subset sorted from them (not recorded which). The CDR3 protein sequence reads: CSVTRGNTEAFF. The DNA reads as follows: TGCAGCGTTACAAGGGGGAACACTGAAGCTTTCTTT.